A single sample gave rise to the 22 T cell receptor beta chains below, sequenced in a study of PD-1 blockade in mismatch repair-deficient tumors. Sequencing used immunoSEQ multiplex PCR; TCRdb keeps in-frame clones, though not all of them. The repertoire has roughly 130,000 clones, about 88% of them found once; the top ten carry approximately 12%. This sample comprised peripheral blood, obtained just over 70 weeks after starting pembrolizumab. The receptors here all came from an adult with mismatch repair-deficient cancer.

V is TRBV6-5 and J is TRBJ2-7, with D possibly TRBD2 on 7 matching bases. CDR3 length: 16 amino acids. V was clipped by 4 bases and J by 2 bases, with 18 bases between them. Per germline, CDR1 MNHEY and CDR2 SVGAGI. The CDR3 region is CASSSGAASGTYEQYF. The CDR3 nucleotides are TGTGCCAGCAGTTCGGGGGCGGCTAGCGGCACCTACGAGCAGTACTTC.

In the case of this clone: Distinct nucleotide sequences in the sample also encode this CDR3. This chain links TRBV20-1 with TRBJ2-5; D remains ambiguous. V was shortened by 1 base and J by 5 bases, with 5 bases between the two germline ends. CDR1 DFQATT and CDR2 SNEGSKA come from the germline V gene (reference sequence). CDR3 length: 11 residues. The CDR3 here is CSARVSETQYF. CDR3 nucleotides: TGCAGTGCTAGAGTTTCGGAGACCCAGTACTTC.

CDR3 in amino acids: CASRSRQAITGELFF. The CDR3 DNA reads as TGTGCCAGCAGATCCCGGCAGGCGATCACCGGGGAGCTGTTTTTT. The chain recombines TRBV7-9 with TRBJ2-2; D is unresolved. The V gene lost 6 bases and the J gene lost 4 bases, with 15 bases spanning the gap. The germline gives CDR1 SEHNR, CDR2 FQNEAQ (reference sequence). There are 15 residues in the CDR3.

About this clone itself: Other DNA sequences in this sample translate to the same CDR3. The CDR3 here is CASSPRGNTEAFF. The CDR3 DNA follows: TGCGCCAGCAGCCCTAGGGGAAACACTGAAGCTTTCTTT. This rearrangement joins TRBV5-1 to TRBJ1-1; weak D call: TRBD1 (5 bases). Trimming cost V 4 bases and J 2 bases, with 9 bases left between them. The CDR3 contains 13 residues. Germline assignment: CDR1 SGHRS and CDR2 YFSETQ.

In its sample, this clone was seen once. This chain's CDR3 is CASSFSGRAYEQYF. DNA of the CDR3: TGTGCCAGCAGTTTTTCTGGCAGGGCCTACGAGCAGTACTTC. The chain uses TRBV28 and TRBJ2-7; D is possibly TRBD1 (5 bases). This CDR3 region has 14 residues. Germline V gene lookup returns CDR1 MDHEN and CDR2 SYDVKM. V was pared by 3 bases and J by 2 bases, with 11 bases between.

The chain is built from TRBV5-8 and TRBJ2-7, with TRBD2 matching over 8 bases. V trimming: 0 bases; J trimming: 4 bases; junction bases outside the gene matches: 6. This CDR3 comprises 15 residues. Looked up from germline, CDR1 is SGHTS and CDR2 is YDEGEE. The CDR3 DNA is TGTGCCAGCAGCTTGGTGGTTAGCGGGACTTACGAGCAGTACTTC. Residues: CASSLVVSGTYEQYF.

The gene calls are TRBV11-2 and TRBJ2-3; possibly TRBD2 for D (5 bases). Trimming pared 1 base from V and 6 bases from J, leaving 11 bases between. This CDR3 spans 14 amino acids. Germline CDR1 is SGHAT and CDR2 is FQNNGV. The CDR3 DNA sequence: TGTGCCAGCAGCTTAGTGTGGGAGACGGATACGCAGTATTTT. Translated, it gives CASSLVWETDTQYF.

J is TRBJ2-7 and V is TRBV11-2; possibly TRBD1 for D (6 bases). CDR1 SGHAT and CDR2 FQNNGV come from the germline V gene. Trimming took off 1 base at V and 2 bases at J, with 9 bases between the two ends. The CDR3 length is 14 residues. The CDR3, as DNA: TGTGCCAGCAGCTTAGTGGGGGCTCCCTACGAGCAGTACTTC. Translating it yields CASSLVGAPYEQYF.

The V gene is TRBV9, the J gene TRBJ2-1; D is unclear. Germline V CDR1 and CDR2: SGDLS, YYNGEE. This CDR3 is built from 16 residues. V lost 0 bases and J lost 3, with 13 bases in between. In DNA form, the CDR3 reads TGTGCCAGCAGCGTAGCAGCAGCAGATATCTACAATGAGCAGTTCTTC. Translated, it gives CASSVAAADIYNEQFF.

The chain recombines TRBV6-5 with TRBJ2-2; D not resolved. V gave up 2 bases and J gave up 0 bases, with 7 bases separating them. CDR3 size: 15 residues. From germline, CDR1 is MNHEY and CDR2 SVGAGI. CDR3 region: CASSYVASNTGELFF. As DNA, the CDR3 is TGTGCCAGCAGTTACGTAGCTTCGAACACCGGGGAGCTGTTTTTT.

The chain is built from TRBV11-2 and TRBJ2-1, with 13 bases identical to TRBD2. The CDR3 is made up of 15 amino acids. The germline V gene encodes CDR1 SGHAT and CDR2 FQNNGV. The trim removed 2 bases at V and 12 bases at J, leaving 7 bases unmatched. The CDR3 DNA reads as TGTGCCAGCAGCTTAAGGACTAGCGGGGGCACGTGGCAGTTCTTC. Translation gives CASSLRTSGGTWQFF.

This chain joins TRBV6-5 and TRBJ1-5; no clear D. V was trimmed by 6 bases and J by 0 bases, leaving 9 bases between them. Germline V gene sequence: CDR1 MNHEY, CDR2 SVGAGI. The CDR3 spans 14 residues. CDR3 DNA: TGTGCCAGCAGCGCTGGTGGTAGCAATCAGCCCCAGCATTTT. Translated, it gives CASSAGGSNQPQHF.

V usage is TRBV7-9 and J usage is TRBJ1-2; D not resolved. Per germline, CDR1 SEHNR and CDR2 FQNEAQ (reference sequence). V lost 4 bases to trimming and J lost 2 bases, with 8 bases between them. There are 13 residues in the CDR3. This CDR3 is CASSWATNYGYTF. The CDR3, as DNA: TGTGCCAGCAGCTGGGCCACGAACTATGGCTACACCTTC.

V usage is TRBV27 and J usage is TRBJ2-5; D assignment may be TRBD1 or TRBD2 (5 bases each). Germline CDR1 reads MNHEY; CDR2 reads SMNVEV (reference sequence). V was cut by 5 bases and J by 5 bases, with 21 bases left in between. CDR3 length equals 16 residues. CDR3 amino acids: CASSKGPGPKWETQYF. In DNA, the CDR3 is TGTGCCAGCAGTAAGGGTCCGGGACCAAAGTGGGAGACCCAGTACTTC.

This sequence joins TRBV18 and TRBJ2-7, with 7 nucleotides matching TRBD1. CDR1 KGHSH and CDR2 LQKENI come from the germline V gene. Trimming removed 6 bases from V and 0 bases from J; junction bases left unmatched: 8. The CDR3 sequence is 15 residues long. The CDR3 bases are TGTGCCAGCTCCCTCAAGACAGGGTTCTCCTACGAGCAGTACTTC. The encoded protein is CASSLKTGFSYEQYF.

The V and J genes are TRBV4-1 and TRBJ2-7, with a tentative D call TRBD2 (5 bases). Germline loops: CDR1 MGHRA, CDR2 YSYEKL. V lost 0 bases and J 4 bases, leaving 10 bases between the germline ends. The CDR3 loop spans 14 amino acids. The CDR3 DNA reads TGCGCCAGCAGCCAAGACCCTAGCTTGTACGAGCAGTACTTC. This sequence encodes CASSQDPSLYEQYF.

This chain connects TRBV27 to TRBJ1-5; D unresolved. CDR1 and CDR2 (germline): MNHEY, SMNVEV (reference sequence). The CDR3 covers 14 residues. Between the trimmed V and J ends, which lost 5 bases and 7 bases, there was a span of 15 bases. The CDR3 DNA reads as TGTGCCAGCAGTCCTACTTACCGGGGACAGCCCCAGCATTTT. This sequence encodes CASSPTYRGQPQHF.

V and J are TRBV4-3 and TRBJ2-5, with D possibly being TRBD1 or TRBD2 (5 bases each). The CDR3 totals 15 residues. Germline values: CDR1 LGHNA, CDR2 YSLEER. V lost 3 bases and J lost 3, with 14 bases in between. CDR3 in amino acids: CASSHRDRTKETQYF. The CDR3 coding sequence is TGCGCCAGCAGCCATAGGGACCGAACAAAAGAGACCCAGTACTTC.

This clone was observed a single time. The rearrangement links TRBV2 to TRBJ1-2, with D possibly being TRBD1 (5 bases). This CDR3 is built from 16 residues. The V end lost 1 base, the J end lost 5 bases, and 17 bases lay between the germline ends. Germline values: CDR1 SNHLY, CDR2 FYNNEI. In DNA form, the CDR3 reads TGTGCCAGCAGTGAAGGGGGGTCGGAAAAAATATATGGCTACACCTTC. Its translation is CASSEGGSEKIYGYTF.

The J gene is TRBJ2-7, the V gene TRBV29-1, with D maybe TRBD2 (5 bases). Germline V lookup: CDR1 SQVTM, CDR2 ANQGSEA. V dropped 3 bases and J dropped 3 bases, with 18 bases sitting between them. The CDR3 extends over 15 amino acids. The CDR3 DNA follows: TGCAGCGTTGAGATTAGCGATACGAACCACTACGAGCAGTACTTC. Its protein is CSVEISDTNHYEQYF.

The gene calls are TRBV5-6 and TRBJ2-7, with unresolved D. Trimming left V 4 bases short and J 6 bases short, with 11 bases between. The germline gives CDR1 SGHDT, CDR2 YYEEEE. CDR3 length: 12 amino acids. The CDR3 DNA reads TGTGCCAGCAGCGCTGGGGTGGGCGAGCAGTACTTC. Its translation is CASSAGVGEQYF. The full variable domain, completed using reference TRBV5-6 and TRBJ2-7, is DAGVTQSPTHLIKTRGQQVTLRCSPKSGHDTVSWYQQALGQGPQFIFQYYEEEERQRGNFPDRFSGHQFPNYSSELNVNALLLGDSALYLCASSAGVGEQYFGPGTRLTVT.

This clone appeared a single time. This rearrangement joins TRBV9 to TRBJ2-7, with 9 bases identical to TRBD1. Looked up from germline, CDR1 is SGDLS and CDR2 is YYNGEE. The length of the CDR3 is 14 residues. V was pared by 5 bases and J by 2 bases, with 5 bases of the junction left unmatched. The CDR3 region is CASSWTGDPYEQYF. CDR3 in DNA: TGTGCCAGCAGTTGGACAGGGGACCCCTACGAGCAGTACTTC.